The T cell receptor beta chain described here comes from a study of T cell changes during pregnancy in multiple sclerosis. Losses at the gene ends were 3 bases for V and 5 bases for J; bases not matched to a gene: 1. The CDR3 contains 14 residues. Germline CDR1 SQVTM, CDR2 ANQGSEA. The data were produced by immunoSEQ multiplex PCR, yet TCRdb's version contains in-frame clones alone and is incomplete. The sample includes under 85,000 clones, 90% of them seen just once. The chain uses TRBV29-1 and TRBJ2-2; 12 nucleotides line up with TRBD2. The sample was peripheral blood, taken in the third trimester of pregnancy. This clonotype was sampled from a female donor with multiple sclerosis, enrolled in a pregnancy study. The CDR3 spells CSVDGTSGTGELFF. CDR3 nucleotides: TGCAGCGTTGATGGGACTAGCGGGACCGGGGAGCTGTTTTTT.